This passage covers 31 T cell receptor beta chains from one sample sequenced in a study of technical replicates of blood from four donors. Sequencing was performed with immunoSEQ multiplex PCR; in TCRdb, only in-frame clones are kept and a portion is missing. The data show 70,000 to 90,000 clones, approximately 94% seen once. The sample was T cells isolated from PBMCs. The origin of the receptors is a human donor in good health.

CDR3 residues: CASSEGGGYTF. For the CDR3, the DNA is TGTGCCAGCAGTGAAGGCGGGGGCTACACCTTC. The chain couples TRBV6-4 to TRBJ1-2, with D uncertain. The CDR3 loop spans 11 amino acids. Germline lookup yields CDR1 MRHNA and CDR2 SNTAGT. V shed 3 bases and J shed 8 bases, with 7 bases lying between them.

This sequence joins TRBV5-6 and TRBJ1-1, with 7 bases matching TRBD1. CDR1 SGHDT and CDR2 YYEEEE come from the germline V gene. The CDR3 covers 17 residues. J was trimmed by 1 base and V by 2 bases; bases with no gene match: 11. The CDR3 protein is CASSFLGMTGPNTEAFF. CDR3 sequence (DNA): TGTGCCAGCAGCTTCTTGGGGATGACAGGGCCGAACACTGAAGCTTTCTTT.

The chain recombines TRBV30 with TRBJ2-1; 7 bases are shared with TRBD2. CDR3 length: 15 amino acids. After removal of 1 base from V and 7 bases from J, the junction contained 10 bases not matched to a gene. Germline-derived CDR1 and CDR2 are GTSNPN and SVGIG (reference sequence). The CDR3 sequence is CAWSDVTSWLNEQFF. The CDR3 region has the DNA TGTGCCTGGAGTGATGTGACTAGCTGGTTAAATGAGCAGTTCTTC.

The rearrangement links TRBV29-1 to TRBJ1-2; TRBD1 is a possible D gene (5 bases). V was trimmed by 6 bases and J by 2 bases, leaving 19 bases between them. The CDR3 sequence is 15 residues long. Germline lookup yields CDR1 SQVTM and CDR2 ANQGSEA. The CDR3 sequence: CSVPPGGGPNYGYTF. In DNA, the CDR3 is TGCAGCGTCCCCCCTGGGGGAGGGCCGAACTATGGCTACACCTTC.

The V call is TRBV14, the J call TRBJ1-1, with a possible D match to TRBD1 (5 bases). Deletions cut 0 bases from V and 11 bases from J, with 16 bases between. The CDR3 extends over 14 amino acids. Germline CDR1 reads SGHDN; CDR2 reads FVKESK. This CDR3 is CASSQENRSPVAFF. DNA for the CDR3: TGTGCCAGCAGCCAAGAGAACAGGTCACCTGTCGCTTTCTTT. Drawing the rest from reference TRBV14 and TRBJ1-1, the complete variable domain is EAGVTQFPSHSVIEKGQTVTLRCDPISGHDNLYWYRRVMGKEIKFLLHFVKESKQDESGMPNNRFLAERTGGTYSTLKVQPAELEDSGVYFCASSQENRSPVAFFGQGTRLTVV.

This chain joins TRBV15 and TRBJ2-6; D is possibly TRBD1 (5 bases). V dropped 3 bases and J dropped 0 bases, with 15 bases sitting between them. This CDR3 is built from 18 residues. Looked up from germline, CDR1 is LNHNV and CDR2 is YYDKDF (reference sequence). The DNA of the CDR3 is TGTGCCACCAGCAGGTTAGGACATACCGTCTCTGGGGCCAACGTCCTGACTTTC. Its translation is CATSRLGHTVSGANVLTF.

This clone was detected only once. The chain carries TRBV30 and TRBJ2-7; TRBD1 aligns across 8 bases. Trimming took 5 bases from V and 1 from J; bases not matched to a gene: 7. The CDR3 runs 14 residues. From germline, CDR1 is GTSNPN and CDR2 SVGIG (reference sequence). CDR3 DNA: TGTGCCTGGTACCCCAGGGGGCAATCCTACGAGCAGTACTTC. Amino acid sequence: CAWYPRGQSYEQYF.

The chain combines TRBV7-2 with TRBJ1-5; 9 positions agree with TRBD1. Germline V CDR1 and CDR2: SGHTA, FQGNSA. The J segment lost 5 bases and the V segment lost 1 base, leaving 3 bases of the junction unmatched. The CDR3 has 15 residues. CDR3 DNA sequence: TGTGCCAGCAGCTTAGGAGACAGGGGGTATCAGCCCCAGCATTTT. It is translated as CASSLGDRGYQPQHF.

The rearrangement joins TRBV28 to TRBJ2-1, with 9 bases that match TRBD2. V lost 5 bases and J lost 8; bases outside the gene matches: 7. There are 14 residues in the CDR3. The germline CDR1 and CDR2 sequences are MDHEN and SYDVKM. CDR3 sequence (DNA): TGTGCCAGCAGTCCGGGACTAGCTTATCATGAGCAGTTCTTC. It translates to CASSPGLAYHEQFF.

The chain combines TRBV11-2 with TRBJ2-7, with TRBD1 identical over 9 bases. Germline lookup yields CDR1 SGHAT and CDR2 FQNNGV. The length of the CDR3 is 14 residues. J was trimmed by 2 bases and V by 8 bases; bases with no gene match: 7. CDR3 DNA: TGTGCCAGCTCCCCGGGACAGGGTCCCTACGAGCAGTACTTC. The encoded protein is CASSPGQGPYEQYF.

The genes are TRBV6-1 and TRBJ2-2; D unclear. The V end lost 1 base, the J end lost 0 bases, and 6 bases lay between the germline ends. The CDR3 loop spans 15 amino acids. Per germline, CDR1 MNHNS and CDR2 SASEGT. In DNA, the CDR3 is TGTGCCAGCAGTGAAGTTCGGGCGAACACCGGGGAGCTGTTTTTT. Amino acid sequence: CASSEVRANTGELFF.

The chain carries TRBV19 and TRBJ1-1; TRBD1 agrees at 7 bases. V shed 7 bases, J shed 1 base, and the junction held 9 bases outside the gene matches. Germline lookup yields CDR1 LNHDA and CDR2 SQIVND (reference sequence). The CDR3 is 15 residues long. The chain's CDR3 is CASTPIGTANTEAFF. The CDR3 nucleotides are TGTGCCAGTACCCCCATCGGGACAGCGAACACTGAAGCTTTCTTT.

The CDR3 is CASSFLGDYGYTF. DNA for the CDR3: TGCGCCAGCAGCTTTTTAGGGGACTATGGCTACACCTTC. The chain employs TRBV5-1 and TRBJ1-2, with D perhaps TRBD1 (5 bases). The germline gives CDR1 SGHRS, CDR2 YFSETQ. The CDR3 has 13 amino acids. Trimming shortened V by 2 bases and J by 3 bases, and 8 bases separated the two germline ends.

This clone appeared a few times. This chain uses TRBV4-3 with TRBJ1-1; weak D call: TRBD1 (5 bases). Trimming removed 0 bases at V and 7 bases at J, with 9 bases between. The CDR3 has 13 residues. Looked up from germline, CDR1 is LGHNA and CDR2 is YSLEER. The CDR3 region is CASSQDTGGEAFF. CDR3 nucleotides: TGCGCCAGCAGCCAAGATACGGGGGGTGAAGCTTTCTTT.

J is TRBJ1-1 and V is TRBV11-3; D perhaps matches TRBD1 (6 bases). The germline CDR1 and CDR2 sequences are SGHNT and YENEEA. The CDR3 contains 16 residues. The V end was cut by 3 bases, the J end by 0 bases, with 14 bases between. The CDR3 here is CASSFGTFSMNTEAFF. The CDR3 DNA reads as TGTGCCAGCAGCTTCGGGACATTTAGCATGAACACTGAAGCTTTCTTT.

The chain carries TRBV6-5 and TRBJ1-2; 7 bases match TRBD1. The CDR3 length is 13 residues. V was pared by 5 bases and J by 4 bases, with 4 bases of the junction left unmatched. Looked up from germline, CDR1 is MNHEY and CDR2 is SVGAGI. As DNA, the CDR3 is TGTGCCAGCAGTGAACAGGGGTCCTATGGCTACACCTTC. Amino acid sequence: CASSEQGSYGYTF.

The chain recombines TRBV7-8 with TRBJ1-5, with D tentatively TRBD1 (6 bases). The length of the CDR3 is 18 residues. Germline V gene sequence: CDR1 SGHVS, CDR2 FQNEAQ. Trimming took 4 bases from V and 0 from J, leaving 19 bases between them. The CDR3 loop is CASSSRDTHIFSNQPQHF. Here the CDR3 DNA reads TGTGCCAGCAGCTCCCGGGACACGCACATTTTTAGCAATCAGCCCCAGCATTTT.

J is TRBJ1-3 and V is TRBV7-6; D not resolved. V was cut by 2 bases and J by 0 bases, with 8 bases left in between. The length of the CDR3 is 15 residues. Germline V gene sequence: CDR1 SGHVS, CDR2 FNYEAQ. The CDR3 DNA sequence: TGTGCCAGCAGCTTATCAGCGACCTCTGGAAACACCATATATTTT. It yields the protein CASSLSATSGNTIYF.

This chain joins TRBV7-9 and TRBJ2-3, with TRBD2 matching 12 bases. Germline trimming cut 1 base from V and 1 base from J; bases unmatched to any gene: 0. Germline-derived CDR1 and CDR2 are SEHNR and FQNEAQ (reference sequence). This CDR3 has 16 amino acids. CDR3 in DNA: TGTGCCAGCAGCTTAGGACTAGCGGGAGGCACAGATACGCAGTATTTT. Translation gives CASSLGLAGGTDTQYF. The full variable domain, completed using reference TRBV7-9 and TRBJ2-3, is DTGVSQNPRHKITKRGQNVTFRCDPISEHNRLYWYRQTLGQGPEFLTYFQNEAQLEKSRLLSDRFSAERPKGSFSTLEIQRTEQGDSAMYLCASSLGLAGGTDTQYFGPGTRLTVL.

The chain carries TRBV19 and TRBJ2-7, with D tentatively TRBD2 (6 bases). V was pared by 1 base and J by 3 bases, with 16 bases between. The length of the CDR3 is 16 residues. From germline, CDR1 is LNHDA and CDR2 SQIVND (reference sequence). CDR3 nucleotide sequence: TGTGCCAGTAGTATAGGCCCGGGACTTAGATTCTACGAGCAGTACTTC. This translates into CASSIGPGLRFYEQYF.

The chain couples TRBV18 to TRBJ2-7; 8 bases line up with TRBD1. This CDR3 has 14 amino acids. The junction had 6 bases not matched to a gene; V was cut back by 2 bases and J by 6 bases. Germline lookup yields CDR1 KGHSH and CDR2 LQKENI. The CDR3 reads CASSPTGTGLEQYF. In DNA form, the CDR3 reads TGTGCCAGCTCACCAACCGGGACAGGACTCGAGCAGTACTTC. The whole variable domain, remainder taken from reference TRBV18 and TRBJ2-7, is NAGVMQNPRHLVRRRGQEARLRCSPMKGHSHVYWYRQLPEEGLKFMVYLQKENIIDESGMPKERFSAEFPKEGPSILRIQQVVRGDSAAYFCASSPTGTGLEQYFGPGTRLTVT.

V gene TRBV19 combines with J gene TRBJ1-1; D call uncertain. Looked up from germline, CDR1 is LNHDA and CDR2 is SQIVND (reference sequence). The CDR3 consists of 11 residues. The V gene lost 8 bases and the J gene lost 4 bases, with 8 bases spanning the gap. The CDR3 sequence is CASGPGTEAFF. The CDR3 DNA reads TGTGCCAGTGGTCCGGGCACTGAAGCTTTCTTT.

This sequence joins TRBV19 and TRBJ2-7, with D possibly matching TRBD1 (6 bases). The length of the CDR3 is 14 residues. V dropped 4 bases and J dropped 3 bases, with 13 bases sitting between them. Germline V gene sequence: CDR1 LNHDA, CDR2 SQIVND (reference sequence). This CDR3 is CASSSTGLFYEQYF. DNA of the CDR3: TGTGCCAGTAGTAGCACAGGGCTATTCTACGAGCAGTACTTC.

CDR3 loop: CASSQDWGSGRNGELFF. As DNA, the CDR3 is TGCGCCAGCAGCCAAGATTGGGGTAGCGGGAGGAACGGGGAGCTGTTTTTT. The chain recombines TRBV4-3 with TRBJ2-2, with TRBD2 matching 10 bases. CDR1 and CDR2 (germline): LGHNA, YSLEER. The CDR3 spans 17 residues. V gave up 0 bases and J gave up 7 bases; unmatched junction bases: 8.

Only one count was recorded for this clone. The chain couples TRBV20-1 to TRBJ2-7; no clear D gene. Germline values: CDR1 DFQATT, CDR2 SNEGSKA (reference sequence). Trimming shortened V by 1 base and J by 2 bases, and 3 bases separated the two germline ends. The CDR3 has 11 amino acids. The chain's CDR3 is CSARGPYEQYF. The CDR3, as DNA: TGCAGTGCTAGAGGGCCCTACGAGCAGTACTTC.

The chain carries TRBV18 and TRBJ1-4; TRBD1 is a possible D gene (5 bases). Germline CDR1 and CDR2: KGHSH and LQKENI. The ends were cut back, 3 bases at V and 3 bases at J, with 8 bases in the middle. This CDR3 region has 14 residues. The CDR3 region is CASSPGGANEKLFF. The CDR3, as DNA: TGTGCCAGCTCACCTGGAGGGGCTAATGAAAAACTGTTTTTT. Full variable domain (rest looked up from reference TRBV18 and TRBJ1-4): NAGVMQNPRHLVRRRGQEARLRCSPMKGHSHVYWYRQLPEEGLKFMVYLQKENIIDESGMPKERFSAEFPKEGPSILRIQQVVRGDSAAYFCASSPGGANEKLFFGSGTQLSVL.

The CDR3 sequence is CASSLGLAGGGGEQFF. Here the CDR3 DNA reads TGTGCCAGCAGTCTAGGACTAGCGGGAGGTGGAGGCGAGCAGTTCTTC. The chain has TRBV14 and TRBJ2-1, with 14 bases that match TRBD2. The V gene end was trimmed by 6 bases and the J gene end by 10 bases; junction bases not matched to a gene: 11. The CDR3 extends over 16 amino acids. CDR1 SGHDN and CDR2 FVKESK come from the germline V gene.

V is TRBV21-1 and J is TRBJ1-5. TRBV21-1 has pseudogene status. This CDR3 is 14 amino acids long. CDR3 DNA: TGTGCCAGCAGCAAAGTATTGGGGGGGCAGCCCCAGCATTTT. It yields the protein CASSKVLGGQPQHF.

This chain connects TRBV5-1 to TRBJ1-1, with TRBD1 matching 7 bases. The CDR3 spans 14 residues. The germline V gene has CDR1 SGHRS and CDR2 YFSETQ. V was pared by 4 bases and J by 1 base, with 4 bases of the junction left unmatched. The CDR3 DNA reads as TGCGCCAGCAGCACAAGACAGGGGAACACTGAAGCTTTCTTT. Protein sequence: CASSTRQGNTEAFF.

This chain joins TRBV4-3 and TRBJ1-2; D not resolved. V lost 1 base, J lost 6 bases, and 15 bases lay in between. The germline gives CDR1 LGHNA, CDR2 YSLEER. This CDR3 is built from 15 residues. CDR3 in amino acids: CASSQVGGILNGYTF. For the CDR3, the DNA is TGCGCCAGCAGCCAAGTTGGAGGAATTCTCAATGGCTACACCTTC.

The gene calls are TRBV10-1 and TRBJ1-1; 8 nucleotides match TRBD1. CDR3 length equals 15 residues. V shed 4 bases, J shed 1 base, and the junction held 5 bases outside the gene matches. Germline values: CDR1 WNHNN, CDR2 SYGVQD (reference sequence). CDR3 DNA: TGCGCCAGCAGTGGTGACAGGGGAGGGAACACTGAAGCTTTCTTT. The encoded protein is CASSGDRGGNTEAFF.